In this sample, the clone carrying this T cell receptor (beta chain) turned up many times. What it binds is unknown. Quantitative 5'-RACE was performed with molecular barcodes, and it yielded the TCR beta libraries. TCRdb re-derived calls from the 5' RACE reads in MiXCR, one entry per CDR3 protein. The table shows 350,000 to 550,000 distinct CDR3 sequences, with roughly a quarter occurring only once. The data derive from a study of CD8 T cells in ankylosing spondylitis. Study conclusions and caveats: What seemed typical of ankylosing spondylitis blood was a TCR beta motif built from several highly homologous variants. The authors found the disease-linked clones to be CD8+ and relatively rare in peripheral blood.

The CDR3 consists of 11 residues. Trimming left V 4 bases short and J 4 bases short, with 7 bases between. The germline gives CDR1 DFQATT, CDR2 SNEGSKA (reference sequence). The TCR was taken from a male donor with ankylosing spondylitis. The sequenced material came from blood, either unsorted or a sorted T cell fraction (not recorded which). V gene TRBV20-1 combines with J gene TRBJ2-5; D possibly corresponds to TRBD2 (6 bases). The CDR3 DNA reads TGCAGTGCTATCGGGGGAGAGACCCAGTACTTC. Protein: CSAIGGETQYF.